This T cell receptor (beta chain) was found in a study of regulatory T cells in long-lasting Graves disease. This clonotype was recorded a few times. Relative to the germline gene, one junction end is altered; a read error may explain this. In building TCR beta libraries, iRepertoire HTBI primers were used together with Arm-PCR of CDR3 regions. TCRdb fed the multiplex PCR reads into MiXCR, producing one record per CDR3 protein. The table includes around 330,000 distinct CDR3 sequences, about a sixth detected once. Time point reported: newly diagnosed GD, antithyroid drugs for less than 3 months. RNA from PBMCs was the source of the TCR library. This CDR3 contains 16 residues.

The chain has TRBV12-3 or TRBV12-4 and TRBJ2-1; 12 nucleotides align to TRBD2. The sample in question was peripheral blood mononuclear cells (PBMCs), obtained at new diagnosis, from a patient treated with antithyroid drugs. This receptor was identified in a female donor with Graves disease. In nucleotides, the CDR3 is TGCGCCAGCAGCCAACCTAGCGGGAGGGCCCCCAATGAGCAGTTCTTC. The encoded protein is CASSQPSGRAPNEQFF.